A selection of T cell receptor beta chains follows, all from one sample in a study of cytomegalovirus exposure and HLA in healthy donors. Data came from immunoSEQ multiplex PCR; TCRdb stores just in-frame clones and leaves some out. Seen here are approximately 120,000 clones, approximately 85% observed once, and the top ten hold under 7%. The sample consisted of PBMCs. The receptors originated from a woman aged 25 to 39 in good health and CMV-seropositive. CDR3s include the opening cysteine and the closing phenylalanine or tryptophan. A D gene is named only where the DNA matches it firmly. For some rows the clone size is stated as once, few or many, or as a class when expanded; others skip it.

clone size,D gene,J gene,V gene,CDR3 protein,CDR3 DNA
.,TRBD1,TRBJ2-5,TRBV6-5,CASSYSPGQGEETQYF,TGTGCCAGCAGTTATTCGCCGGGACAGGGGGAGGAGACCCAGTACTTC
.,.,TRBJ1-2,TRBV11-2,CASSLDYQPGIGYTF,TGTGCCAGCAGCTTAGATTATCAGCCGGGGATTGGCTACACCTTC
.,.,TRBJ2-3,TRBV9,CASTLSLASTDTQYF,TGTGCCAGCACCCTAAGCCTAGCGAGCACAGATACGCAGTATTTT
.,TRBD1,TRBJ2-4,TRBV28,CASSRTGGDSKNIQYF,TGTGCCAGCAGCCGGACAGGAGGAGATTCCAAAAACATTCAGTACTTC
.,.,TRBJ2-2,TRBV29-1,CSGGPGRSGELFF,TGCAGCGGTGGCCCAGGGCGGTCCGGGGAGCTGTTTTTT
.,.,TRBJ1-1,TRBV28,CASSSSNTEAFF,TGTGCCAGCAGCTCTTCGAACACTGAAGCTTTCTTT
.,.,TRBJ2-5,TRBV2,CASSSDRQTQETQYF,TGTGCCAGCAGCAGTGACCGACAGACCCAAGAGACCCAGTACTTC
once,.,TRBJ1-2,TRBV5-1,CASGGQRYTF,TGCGCCAGCGGCGGACAGCGCTACACCTTC
.,.,TRBJ2-5,TRBV10-3,CAISDSRGETQYF,TGTGCCATCAGTGATAGCAGGGGTGAGACCCAGTACTTC
.,TRBD1,TRBJ2-7,TRBV7-3,CASSRDRFSYEQYF,TGTGCCAGCAGCCGGGACAGGTTCTCCTACGAGCAGTACTTC
.,.,TRBJ2-5,TRBV7-9,CASSSPGLETQYF,TGTGCCAGCAGTTCACCGGGACTAGAGACCCAGTACTTC
.,TRBD2,TRBJ2-5,TRBV9,CASSGGIGGVGETQYF,TGTGCCAGCAGCGGAGGGATCGGGGGGGTCGGAGAGACCCAGTACTTC
.,.,TRBJ1-1,TRBV30,CAWSAHRGGAFF,TGTGCCTGGAGTGCACACCGGGGGGGGGCTTTCTTT
.,TRBD1,TRBJ2-7,TRBV2,CASSATGVEQYF,TGTGCCAGCAGTGCAACAGGGGTCGAGCAGTACTTC
.,.,TRBJ1-5,TRBV6-1,CASTDNSNQPQHF,TGTGCCAGCACAGACAATAGCAATCAGCCCCAGCATTTT
.,.,TRBJ2-7,TRBV15,CATSRDRIAYEQYF,TGTGCCACCAGCAGAGACAGGATCGCCTACGAGCAGTACTTC
.,.,TRBJ2-3,TRBV13,CASRGGIGLITDTQYF,TGTGCCAGCAGAGGGGGAATTGGACTGATCACAGATACGCAGTATTTT
.,TRBD2,TRBJ2-7,TRBV2,CASSTSGDVYEQYF,TGTGCCAGCAGCACTAGCGGGGATGTCTACGAGCAGTACTTC
few,.,TRBJ1-6,TRBV19,CASRSSGGRSPLHF,TGTGCCAGTAGATCCTCGGGGGGGCGGTCACCCCTCCACTTT
.,TRBD1,TRBJ2-2,TRBV6-1,CAVRGPNTGELFF,TGTGCCGTTAGGGGGCCTAACACCGGGGAGCTGTTTTTT
.,TRBD1,TRBJ1-2,TRBV18,CASSPDREGGYTF,TGTGCCAGCTCCCCGGACAGGGAGGGTGGCTACACCTTC
once,TRBD2,TRBJ2-7,TRBV4-2,CASSQDLRLAGGEQYF,TGTGCCAGCAGCCAAGATCTAAGGCTAGCGGGTGGCGAGCAGTACTTC
.,.,TRBJ2-1,TRBV11-3,CASSPRGYNEQFF,TGTGCCAGCAGCCCCCGGGGTTACAATGAGCAGTTCTTC
once,.,TRBJ1-3,TRBV28,CASRGKGAPSGNTIYF,TGTGCCAGCAGGGGGAAGGGAGCTCCCTCTGGAAACACCATATATTTT
once,TRBD1,TRBJ1-2,TRBV30,CAWSGTGGSYGYTF,TGTGCCTGGAGTGGGACAGGGGGCAGCTATGGCTACACCTTC
.,.,TRBJ1-2,TRBV14,CASSQFTGKHF,TGTGCCAGCAGCCAATTCACCGGGAAACACTTC
.,.,TRBJ2-2,TRBV10-3,CAISESGPGTSGELFF,TGTGCCATCAGTGAGTCGGGCCCCGGCACGAGCGGGGAGCTGTTTTTT
.,.,TRBJ2-7,TRBV6-6,CASRNPSYEQYF,TGTGCCAGCAGGAATCCCTCCTACGAGCAGTACTTC
few,.,TRBJ1-2,TRBV6-1,CASSEGRTVYGYTF,TGTGCCAGCAGTGAAGGGAGGACGGTCTATGGCTACACCTTC
.,TRBD2,TRBJ2-1,TRBV30,CAWKAGGSYNEQFF,TGTGCCTGGAAGGCGGGGGGCAGTTACAATGAGCAGTTCTTC
.,.,TRBJ2-7,TRBV10-3,CATVSGVTAGPHEQYF,TGTGCCACAGTGTCCGGGGTGACAGCGGGCCCCCACGAGCAGTACTTC
.,TRBD1,TRBJ2-3,TRBV2,CASRTGKIDTQYF,TGTGCGTCGCGGACAGGGAAAATAGATACGCAGTATTTT
.,TRBD2,TRBJ2-1,TRBV2,CASSGTGGRGNEQFF,TGTGCCAGCAGTGGTACGGGAGGGCGGGGTAATGAGCAGTTCTTC
.,TRBD1,TRBJ1-2,TRBV18,CASRETGGTYGYTF,TGTGCCAGCCGCGAGACAGGGGGGACGTATGGCTACACCTTC
few,.,TRBJ2-1,TRBV7-9,CASSGHEAGQQFF,TGTGCCAGCAGCGGTCACGAGGCGGGGCAGCAGTTCTTC
.,TRBD1,TRBJ1-2,TRBV30,CAWSAPDRSYGYTF,TGTGCCTGGAGTGCCCCGGACAGGTCCTATGGCTACACCTTC
.,TRBD1,TRBJ1-1,TRBV5-1,CASSSATGLNTEAFF,TGCGCCAGCAGCTCCGCGACAGGGTTGAACACTGAAGCTTTCTTT
few,TRBD2,TRBJ2-7,TRBV5-1,CASSLGLAGDSYEQYF,TGCGCCAGCAGCTTGGGACTAGCGGGGGACTCCTACGAGCAGTACTTC
.,.,TRBJ2-1,TRBV28,CASSPYQGPSEQFF,TGTGCCAGCAGTCCCTACCAGGGGCCTAGTGAGCAGTTCTTC
.,.,TRBJ1-3,TRBV5-1,CASSLAGDTIYF,TGCGCCAGCAGCTTGGCAGGGGACACCATATATTTT
.,TRBD2,TRBJ2-5,TRBV6-1,CASSEVAGGEETQYF,TGTGCCAGCAGTGAAGTGGCGGGAGGGGAAGAGACCCAGTACTTC
.,.,TRBJ2-1,TRBV9,CASSLLGGSYNEQFF,TGTGCCAGCAGCCTCTTAGGGGGCTCCTACAATGAGCAGTTCTTC
few,.,TRBJ1-3,TRBV5-1,CASSNPGGEGNTIYF,TGCGCCAGCAGCAATCCTGGTGGGGAGGGAAACACCATATATTTT
once,.,TRBJ2-7,TRBV14,CASSQRAGFGYEQYF,TGTGCCAGCAGCCAAAGGGCGGGTTTCGGCTACGAGCAGTACTTC
.,.,TRBJ2-1,TRBV6-6,CASINSDTPSYNEQFF,TGTGCCAGCATTAATTCGGACACCCCCTCCTACAATGAGCAGTTCTTC
.,TRBD1,TRBJ2-7,TRBV28,CATRLGQGEQYF,TGTGCCACACGACTAGGACAGGGCGAGCAGTACTTC
.,TRBD2,TRBJ2-3,TRBV10-3,CAISGRLAGVTDTQYF,TGTGCCATCAGTGGTCGACTAGCGGGAGTGACAGATACGCAGTATTTT
.,.,TRBJ2-2,TRBV29-1,CSVDTGPGTGELFF,TGCAGCGTTGATACTGGTCCGGGCACCGGGGAGCTGTTTTTT
.,.,TRBJ1-6,TRBV5-1,CASSLESRGDNSPLHF,TGCGCCAGCAGCTTGGAGTCCAGGGGCGATAATTCACCCCTCCACTTT
.,.,TRBJ2-7,TRBV4-2,CASSQALAGASYEQYF,TGTGCCAGCAGCCAGGCTTTGGCGGGGGCTTCCTACGAGCAGTACTTC
.,TRBD1,TRBJ1-2,TRBV27,CASSLGTASNYGYTF,TGTGCCAGCAGTTTAGGGACAGCCTCCAACTATGGCTACACCTTC
.,.,TRBJ2-1,TRBV7-9,CASSLEDYSTPYNEQFF,TGTGCCAGCAGCTTAGAAGATTACAGCACGCCCTACAATGAGCAGTTCTTC
once,.,TRBJ2-2,TRBV7-3,CASSLNRGGEGELFF,TGTGCCAGCAGCTTAAATCGCGGTGGAGAGGGGGAGCTGTTTTTT
.,.,TRBJ2-5,TRBV6-1,CASRRGRGRETQYF,TGTGCCAGCAGGAGGGGCAGGGGAAGGGAGACCCAGTACTTC